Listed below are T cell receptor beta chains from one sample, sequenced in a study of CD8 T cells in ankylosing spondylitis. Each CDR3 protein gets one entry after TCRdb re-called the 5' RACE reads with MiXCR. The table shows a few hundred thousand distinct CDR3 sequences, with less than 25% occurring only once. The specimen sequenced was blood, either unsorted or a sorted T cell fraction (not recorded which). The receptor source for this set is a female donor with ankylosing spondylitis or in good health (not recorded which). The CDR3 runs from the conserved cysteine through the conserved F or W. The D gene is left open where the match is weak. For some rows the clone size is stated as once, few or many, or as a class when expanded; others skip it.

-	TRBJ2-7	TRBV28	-	TGTGCCAGCGGTCTTTTAGCCTACGGGCAGTACTTC	CASGLLAYGQYF
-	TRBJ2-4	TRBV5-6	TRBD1	TGTGCCAGCAGCTCCCTGGGACAGCGCAAAAACATTCAGTACTTC	CASSSLGQRKNIQYF
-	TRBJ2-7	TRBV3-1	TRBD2	TGTGCCAGCAGCCAAGGTTCTAGCGGGAGGGTCAACGAGCAGTACTTC	CASSQGSSGRVNEQYF
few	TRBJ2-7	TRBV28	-	TGTGCCAGCAGTACCCTTTCGACAGCTCTGGAGCAGTACTTC	CASSTLSTALEQYF
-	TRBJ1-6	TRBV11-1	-	TGTGCCAGCAGTCAACAGAATTCACCCCTCCACTTT	CASSQQNSPLHF
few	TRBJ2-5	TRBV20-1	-	TGCAGTGCCCTAAGGCCGGGTACAGAGACCCAGTACTTC	CSALRPGTETQYF
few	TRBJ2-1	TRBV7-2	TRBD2	TGTGCCAGCAGCGTACTGACCGGGACTAGCGGGAAAAATGAGCAGTTCTTC	CASSVLTGTSGKNEQFF
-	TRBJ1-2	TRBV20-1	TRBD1	TGCAGTGCTAGAGTCGACAGGGAGAAAGGCTACACCTTC	CSARVDREKGYTF
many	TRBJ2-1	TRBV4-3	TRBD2	TGCGCCAGCAGCCAAGTTCCGACTAGCGGGCTTTACAATGAGCAGTTCTTC	CASSQVPTSGLYNEQFF
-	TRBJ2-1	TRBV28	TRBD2	TGTGCCAGCAGTTACCGGACTAGCGGGAATGAGCAGTTCTTC	CASSYRTSGNEQFF
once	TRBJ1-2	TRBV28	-	TGTGCCAGCAGTTCGCTATCGCGGGACTACACCTTC	CASSSLSRDYTF
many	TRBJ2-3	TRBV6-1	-	TGTGCCAGCAGTGCGAGGGGGGGGCTAGGAGATACGCAGTATTTT	CASSARGGLGDTQYF
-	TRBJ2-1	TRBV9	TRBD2	TGTGCCAGCAGCGTAAGAGCGGGGTACTTCTCCTACAATGAGCAGTTCTTC	CASSVRAGYFSYNEQFF
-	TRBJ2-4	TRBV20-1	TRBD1	TGCAGTGCTAGAGATACGCGGACAGGGCCGAACATTCAGTACTTC	CSARDTRTGPNIQYF
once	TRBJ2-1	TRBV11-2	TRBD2	TGTGCCAGCAGCGCTTTTCCACCACTAGCGGGAGATAATGAGCAGTTCTTC	CASSAFPPLAGDNEQFF
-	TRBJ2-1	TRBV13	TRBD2	TGTGCCAGCAGCCACTCGGGACTAGCGACCTACAATGAGCAGTTCTTC	CASSHSGLATYNEQFF
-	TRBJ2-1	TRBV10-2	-	TGCGCCAGCAGCATGGGACAAATTTACAATGAGCAGTTCTTC	CASSMGQIYNEQFF
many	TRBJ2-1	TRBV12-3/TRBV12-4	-	TGTGCCAGCAGTTTACGGTCGAGGACCAATGAGCAGTTCTTC	CASSLRSRTNEQFF
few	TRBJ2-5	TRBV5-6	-	TGTGCCAGCAGCTCTTTCCAAGAGACCCAGTACTTC	CASSSFQETQYF
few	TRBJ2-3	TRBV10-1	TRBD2	TGCGCCAGCAGTGAGTACGTAGCGGGAGGCATAAATACGCAGTATTTT	CASSEYVAGGINTQYF
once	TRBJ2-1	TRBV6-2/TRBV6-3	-	TGTGCCAGCAGTTTCTCTAGCGTGAGGGCGTACAATGAGCAGTTCTTC	CASSFSSVRAYNEQFF
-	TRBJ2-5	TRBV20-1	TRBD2	TGCAGTGCTAGAGATCGACAGGCGGGGGGGGCCCAGTACTTC	CSARDRQAGGAQYF
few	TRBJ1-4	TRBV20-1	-	TGCAGTGCGTTAAAGGGGCTTTCAACTAATGAAAAACTGTTTTTT	CSALKGLSTNEKLFF
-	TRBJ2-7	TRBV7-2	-	TGTGCCAGCAGCTATCTTGGGGGGAGTTACGAGCAGTACTTC	CASSYLGGSYEQYF
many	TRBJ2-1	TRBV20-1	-	TGCAGTGCTAGAGAAACTGGGACGACATACAATGAGCAGTTCTTC	CSARETGTTYNEQFF
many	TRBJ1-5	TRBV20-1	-	TGCAGTGCTATTAGTGGGAATCAGCCCCAGCATTTT	CSAISGNQPQHF
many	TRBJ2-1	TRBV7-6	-	TGTGCCAGCAGCTTAAGGGAGAGGGATGATCTGTTCTTC	CASSLRERDDLFF
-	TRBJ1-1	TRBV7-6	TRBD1	TGTGCCAGCAGCCCCCGACAGGGTGACACTGAAGCTTTCTTT	CASSPRQGDTEAFF
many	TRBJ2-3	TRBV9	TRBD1	TGCGCCAGCAGCTTGGGACAGGGGTCAGATACGCAGTATTTT	CASSLGQGSDTQYF
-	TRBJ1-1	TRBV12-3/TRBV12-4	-	TGTGCCATCAAACCACAGGGTGCGAACACTGAAGCTTTCTTT	CAIKPQGANTEAFF
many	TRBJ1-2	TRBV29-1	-	TGCAGCGTTGAAGATGGGGTCGGAGGCGGCGGACTAGGCTACACCTTC	CSVEDGVGGGGLGYTF
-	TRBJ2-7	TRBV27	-	TGTGCCAGCAGTTCGAACAGACACGAGCAGTACTTC	CASSSNRHEQYF
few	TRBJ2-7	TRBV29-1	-	TGCAGCGCAACTTCCGTCCCCGGGGGCCTCTACGAGCAGTACTTC	CSATSVPGGLYEQYF
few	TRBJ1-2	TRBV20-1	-	TGCAGTGCTCGGGGGGTCCACTCTTATGGCTACACCTTC	CSARGVHSYGYTF
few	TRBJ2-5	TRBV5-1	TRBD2	TGCGCCAGCAGCTTGGGGCCTAGCGGAGTCCAAGAGACCCAGTACTTC	CASSLGPSGVQETQYF
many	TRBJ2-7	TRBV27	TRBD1	TGTGCCAGCAGTCTCTCCGGGACAGCGAGTTACGAGCAGTACTTC	CASSLSGTASYEQYF
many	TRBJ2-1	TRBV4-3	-	TGCGCCAGCAGCCAAGGAGGGAGCTGGGGCAATGAGCAGTTCTTC	CASSQGGSWGNEQFF
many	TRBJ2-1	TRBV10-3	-	TGTGCCATCAGTTGGAAACACGACTTGAATGAGCAGTTCTTC	CAISWKHDLNEQFF
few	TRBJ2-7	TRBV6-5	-	TGTGCCAGCAGTTACTCGTTCCTAGATCCCTCCTACGAGCAGTACTTC	CASSYSFLDPSYEQYF
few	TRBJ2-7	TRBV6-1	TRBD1	TGTGCCAGCAGACGGACAGGGGGCTCCTACGAGCAGTACTTC	CASRRTGGSYEQYF
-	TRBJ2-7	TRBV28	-	TGTGCCAGCAGCCCAAGGGGGATAGGGGAGCAGTACTTC	CASSPRGIGEQYF